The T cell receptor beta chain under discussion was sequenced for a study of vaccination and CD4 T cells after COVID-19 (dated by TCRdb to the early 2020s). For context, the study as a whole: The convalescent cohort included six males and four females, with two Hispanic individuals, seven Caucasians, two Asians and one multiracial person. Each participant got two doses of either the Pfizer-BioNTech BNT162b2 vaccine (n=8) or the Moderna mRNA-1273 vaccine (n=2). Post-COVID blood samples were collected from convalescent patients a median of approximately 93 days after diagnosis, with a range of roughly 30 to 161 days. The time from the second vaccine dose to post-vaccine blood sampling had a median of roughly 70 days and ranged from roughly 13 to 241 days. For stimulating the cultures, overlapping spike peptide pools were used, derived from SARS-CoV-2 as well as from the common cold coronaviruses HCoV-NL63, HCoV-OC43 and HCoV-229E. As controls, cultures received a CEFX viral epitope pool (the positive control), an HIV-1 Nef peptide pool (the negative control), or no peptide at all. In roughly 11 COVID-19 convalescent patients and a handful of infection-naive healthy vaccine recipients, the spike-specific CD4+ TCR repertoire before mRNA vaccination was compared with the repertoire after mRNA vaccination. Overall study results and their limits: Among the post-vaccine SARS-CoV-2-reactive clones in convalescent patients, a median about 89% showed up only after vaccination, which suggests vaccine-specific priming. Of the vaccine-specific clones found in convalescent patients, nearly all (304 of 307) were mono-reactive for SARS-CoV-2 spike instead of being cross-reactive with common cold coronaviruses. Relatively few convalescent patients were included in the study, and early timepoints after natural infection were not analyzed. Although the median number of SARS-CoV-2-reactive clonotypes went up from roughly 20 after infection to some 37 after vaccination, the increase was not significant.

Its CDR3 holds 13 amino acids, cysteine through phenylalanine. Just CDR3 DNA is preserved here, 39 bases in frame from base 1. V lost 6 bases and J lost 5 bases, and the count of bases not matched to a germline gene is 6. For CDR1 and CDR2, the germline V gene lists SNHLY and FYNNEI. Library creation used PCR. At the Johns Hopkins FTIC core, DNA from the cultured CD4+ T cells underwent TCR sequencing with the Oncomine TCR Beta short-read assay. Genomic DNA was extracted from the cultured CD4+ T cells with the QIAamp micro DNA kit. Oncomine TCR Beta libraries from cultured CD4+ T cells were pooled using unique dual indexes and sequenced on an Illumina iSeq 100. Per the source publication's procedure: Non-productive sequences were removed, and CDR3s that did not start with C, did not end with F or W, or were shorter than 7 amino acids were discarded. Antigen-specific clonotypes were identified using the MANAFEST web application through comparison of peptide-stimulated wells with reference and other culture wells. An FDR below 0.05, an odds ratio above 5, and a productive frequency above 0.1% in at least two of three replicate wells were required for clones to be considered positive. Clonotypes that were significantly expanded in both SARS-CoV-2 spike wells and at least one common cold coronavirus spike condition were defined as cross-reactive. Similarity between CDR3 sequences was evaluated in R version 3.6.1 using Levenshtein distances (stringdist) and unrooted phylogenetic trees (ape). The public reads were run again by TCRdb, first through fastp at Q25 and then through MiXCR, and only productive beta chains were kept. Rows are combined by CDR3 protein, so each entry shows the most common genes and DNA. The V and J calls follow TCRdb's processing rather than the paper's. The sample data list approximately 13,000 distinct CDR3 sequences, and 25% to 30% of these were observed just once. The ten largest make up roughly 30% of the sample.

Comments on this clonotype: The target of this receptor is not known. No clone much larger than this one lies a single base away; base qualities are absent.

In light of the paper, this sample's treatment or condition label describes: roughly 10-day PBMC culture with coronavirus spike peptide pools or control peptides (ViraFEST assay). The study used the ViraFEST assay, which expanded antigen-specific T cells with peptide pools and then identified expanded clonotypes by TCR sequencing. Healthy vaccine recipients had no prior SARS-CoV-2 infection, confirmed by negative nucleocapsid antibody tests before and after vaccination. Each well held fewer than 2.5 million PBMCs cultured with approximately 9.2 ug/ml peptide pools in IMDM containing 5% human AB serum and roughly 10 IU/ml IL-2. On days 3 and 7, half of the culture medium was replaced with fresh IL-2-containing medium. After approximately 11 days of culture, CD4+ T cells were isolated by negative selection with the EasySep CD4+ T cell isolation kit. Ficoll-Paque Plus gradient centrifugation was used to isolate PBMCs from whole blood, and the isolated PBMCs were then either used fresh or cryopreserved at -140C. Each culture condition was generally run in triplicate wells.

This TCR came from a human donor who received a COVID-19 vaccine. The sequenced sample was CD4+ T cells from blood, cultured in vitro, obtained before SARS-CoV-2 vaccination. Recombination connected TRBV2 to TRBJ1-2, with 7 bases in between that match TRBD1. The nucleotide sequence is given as TGTGCCAGCAGGCCGACAGGGAGGTATGGCTACACCTTC. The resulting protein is CASRPTGRYGYTF. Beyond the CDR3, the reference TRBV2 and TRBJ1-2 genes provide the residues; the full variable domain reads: EPEVTQTPSHQVTQMGQEVILRCVPISNHLYFYWYRQILGQKVEFLVSFYNNEISEKSEIFDDQFSVERPDGSNFTLKIRSTKLEDSAMYFCASRPTGRYGYTFGSGTRLTVV.